Here is one T cell receptor (beta chain) with its context. These data come from a study of blood T cell repertoires in COVID-19. Overall study context: COVID-19 samples collected from the United States, Italy and Spain covered acute and convalescent phases. T cells, B-cell-depleted T cells, or PBMCs provided the cDNA or gDNA that served as material.

The CDR3 loop spans 12 amino acids. V lost 9 bases to trimming and J lost 7 bases; unmatched junction nucleotides: 3. Per the original methods: Reference gene primer amplification in the assay estimated nucleated cell counts. Here immunoSEQ multiplex PCR was the method, and the copy in TCRdb shows in-frame clones only, minus some. Clone size and the V and J calls come from that table; the DNA yielded D and trimming. The data contain approximately 270,000 clones, about nine tenths of them singletons. The specimen sequenced was peripheral blood. This sequence originates from a man aged 45-60 years with acute or convalescent COVID-19. The V gene is TRBV12-3 or TRBV12-4, the J gene TRBJ1-4; 9 positions agree with TRBD1. CDR3 DNA sequence: TGTGCCAGTGCACAGGGGGCTGAAAAACTGTTTTTT. This translates into CASAQGAEKLFF.